This T cell receptor (beta chain) was recovered during a study of human T cells and chemical hapten exposure. Time point defined: patch test 1, 2 weeks after DPC sensitization. Treatment noted: therapeutic diphenylcyclopropenone sensitization with weekly scalp DPC. This clonotype was seen a few times. Germline V gene data show CDR1 as SGHRS and CDR2 as YFSETQ. Trimming cost V 4 bases and J 0 bases, with 12 bases left between them. The CDR3 length is 15 residues. MiXCR, run by TCRdb on the RACE reads, gives a single entry per CDR3 protein. The data show some 81,000 distinct CDR3 sequences, under 9% seen once.

The sequenced sample was whole blood, obtained in connection with sensitization to the hapten diphenylcyclopropenone (DPC). The J gene is TRBJ2-3, the V gene TRBV5-1; D possibly corresponds to TRBD1 (6 bases). The origin of this receptor is a woman in her thirties with alopecia areata. Some clones in this sample may be carry-over from other donors' samples. This chain's CDR3 is CASSGQTSSTDTQYF. In DNA, the CDR3 is TGCGCCAGCAGCGGACAGACATCTAGCACAGATACGCAGTATTTT.